The next 11 T cell receptor beta chains were all read from a single sample in a study of T cell responses to AZD1222 COVID-19 vaccine. Assay: immunoSEQ multiplex PCR; the TCRdb copy retains only in-frame clones and omits some. The profile shows about 100,000 clones, more than 85% of them singletons. Sequencing used peripheral blood, obtained on day 0 of AZD1222 vaccination. Every receptor here comes from an adult in good health.

The rearrangement joins TRBV19 to TRBJ2-6; the match to TRBD1 covers 10 bases. The CDR3 totals 16 residues. With 5 bases clipped from V and 0 bases from J, the junction kept 1 base outside the gene matches. CDR1 LNHDA and CDR2 SQIVND come from the germline V gene (reference sequence). The CDR3: CASSGTGVSGANVLTF. The CDR3 DNA is TGTGCCAGTAGTGGGACAGGGGTCTCTGGGGCCAACGTCCTGACTTTC.

CDR3 nucleotides: TGCAGCGTTGACCGCAGGGGAGAGACCCAGTACTTC. Translating it yields CSVDRRGETQYF. The chain couples TRBV29-1 to TRBJ2-5, with a weak D call TRBD1 (6 bases). The V end was cut by 3 bases, the J end by 4 bases, with 9 bases between. The CDR3 is made up of 12 amino acids. Germline V CDR1 and CDR2: SQVTM, ANQGSEA.

The chain couples TRBV7-9 to TRBJ1-1; D call uncertain. CDR3 length: 11 residues. Trimming removed 8 bases from V and 6 bases from J, with 10 bases in between. The germline V gene encodes CDR1 SEHNR and CDR2 FQNEAQ (reference sequence). The CDR3 sequence is CASREGSEAFF. The CDR3 DNA reads TGTGCCAGCCGCGAGGGATCTGAAGCTTTCTTT.

This clone was observed once. The J gene is TRBJ1-5, the V gene TRBV19, with D possibly TRBD1 on 5 matching bases. V was shortened by 0 bases and J by 2 bases, with 11 bases between the two germline ends. Germline CDR1 reads LNHDA; CDR2 reads SQIVND (reference sequence). This CDR3 comprises 16 residues. Here the CDR3 DNA reads TGTGCCAGTAGTATAGATTGGGGGTCTGGCAATCAGCCCCAGCATTTT. This sequence encodes CASSIDWGSGNQPQHF.

The chain uses TRBV10-2 and TRBJ1-5, with D unclear. Trimming stripped 4 bases from V and 3 bases from J, with 7 bases between. The germline V gene has CDR1 WSHSY and CDR2 SAAADI. The CDR3 covers 13 residues. The CDR3: CASSVGNNQPQHF. DNA for the CDR3: TGCGCCAGCAGTGTAGGAAACAATCAGCCCCAGCATTTT.

The chain has TRBV11-2 and TRBJ2-2, with 12 bases lining up with TRBD2. J was trimmed by 6 bases and V by 1 base; bases with no gene match: 3. The CDR3 is made up of 16 amino acids. CDR1 and CDR2 (germline): SGHAT, FQNNGV. The CDR3 coding sequence is TGTGCCAGCAGCTTAGCTAGCGGGAGGGTCCCCGGGGAGCTGTTTTTT. Amino acids: CASSLASGRVPGELFF.

The V call is TRBV6-6, the J call TRBJ1-6, with 9 bases identical to TRBD1. The germline gives CDR1 MNHNY, CDR2 SVGAGI (reference sequence). V gave up 4 bases and J gave up 8 bases; unmatched junction bases: 6. The length of the CDR3 is 15 residues. The CDR3: CASSSDRGIDSPLHF. CDR3 nucleotide sequence: TGTGCCAGCAGTTCGGACAGGGGCATAGATTCACCCCTCCACTTT.

V is TRBV5-1 and J is TRBJ2-5; D is perhaps TRBD1 (5 bases). CDR3 length equals 16 residues. Germline CDR1 is SGHRS and CDR2 is YFSETQ. Trimming removed 0 bases at V and 5 bases at J, with 17 bases between. The DNA for the CDR3 is TGCGCCAGCAGCTTGGTGGGGCGTTCAGGTTGGGAGACCCAGTACTTC. As protein: CASSLVGRSGWETQYF.

V gene TRBV5-8 combines with J gene TRBJ1-3, with unresolved D. The V end was cut by 0 bases, the J end by 7 bases, with 2 bases between. The CDR3 totals 11 residues. Germline V CDR1 and CDR2: SGHTS, YDEGEE. The CDR3 region is CASSLVNTIYF. CDR3 in DNA: TGTGCCAGCAGCTTGGTCAACACCATATATTTT.

This sequence joins TRBV3-1 (or the pseudogene TRBV3-2) and TRBJ1-1; D remains unclear. The CDR3 extends over 15 amino acids. V lost 5 bases and J 1 base, leaving 14 bases between the germline ends. Germline CDR1 is LGHDT and CDR2 is YNNKEL (reference sequence). This chain's CDR3 is CASSARWAGNTEAFF. CDR3 DNA sequence: TGTGCCAGCAGCGCGAGGTGGGCGGGGAACACTGAAGCTTTCTTT.

This chain links TRBV1 with TRBJ2-3. TRBV1 is a pseudogene. This CDR3 has 14 amino acids. CDR3 coding DNA: TGCACCAGCAGCCGCCCGGGGACCGAAGATACGCAGTATTTT. Protein: CTSSRPGTEDTQYF.